This passage covers 6 T cell receptor beta chains from one sample sequenced in a study of T cell responses to AZD1222 COVID-19 vaccine. The assay was immunoSEQ multiplex PCR, and TCRdb's table has in-frame clones only and misses some. The repertoire holds over 100,000 clones, approximately 91% seen once, with around 13% in the top ten. The sequenced sample was peripheral blood, obtained on day 0 of MenACWY control vaccination. The receptors here all came from an adult in good health.

V is TRBV2 and J is TRBJ1-4; D is uncertain. V was trimmed by 6 bases and J by 8 bases, leaving 13 bases between them. CDR3 size: 13 residues. Germline V gene lookup returns CDR1 SNHLY and CDR2 FYNNEI. The CDR3 sequence is CASRESPGEKLFF. CDR3 sequence (DNA): TGTGCCAGCAGAGAGTCCCCGGGGGAAAAACTGTTTTTT.

The chain has TRBV3-1 (or the pseudogene TRBV3-2) and TRBJ1-6; D unclear. Trimming cost V 1 base and J 6 bases, with 7 bases left between them. Germline V gene data show CDR1 as LGHDT and CDR2 as YNNKEL (reference sequence). CDR3 size: 14 residues. The CDR3 bases are TGTGCCAGCAGCCAAGGCCGGAGTAATTCACCCCTCCACTTT. Encoded protein: CASSQGRSNSPLHF.

The rearrangement uses TRBV6-1 and TRBJ1-3; D gene unclear. V lost 2 bases to trimming and J lost 0 bases, with 8 bases between them. The CDR3 is 15 residues long. The germline gives CDR1 MNHNS, CDR2 SASEGT. CDR3: CASSEMAVSGNTIYF. CDR3 DNA: TGTGCCAGCAGTGAAATGGCAGTCTCTGGAAACACCATATATTTT.

The chain recombines TRBV12-2 with TRBJ2-7; the DNA was not compared with TRBD1, the D call given in the table. TRBV12-2 represents a pseudogene. The CDR3 runs to 13 residues. Written as DNA, the CDR3 is TGTGCAAGTCCAGGACAGGGGGTCCACGAGCAGTACTTC. Translating it yields CASPGQGVHEQYF.

The chain carries TRBV3-1 (or the pseudogene TRBV3-2) and TRBJ1-2, with 7 bases lining up with TRBD1. Germline assignment: CDR1 LGHDT and CDR2 YNNKEL (reference sequence). CDR3 length: 17 residues. J was trimmed by 2 bases and V by 4 bases; bases with no gene match: 13. The CDR3 DNA is TGTGCCAGCAGCCTCGGACAGGTATACTTTCCCAACTATGGCTACACCTTC. This sequence encodes CASSLGQVYFPNYGYTF.

The sample holds one count of this clone. The chain uses TRBV3-1 (or the pseudogene TRBV3-2) and TRBJ2-5; 11 bases line up with TRBD1. The germline gives CDR1 LGHDT, CDR2 YNNKEL (reference sequence). The CDR3 spans 16 residues. The V segment lost 5 bases and the J segment 5 bases; nucleotides outside the gene matches: 10. The CDR3 DNA sequence: TGTGCCAGCAGCGACCGGGACAGGGGGTATCGGGAGACCCAGTACTTC. Translating gives CASSDRDRGYRETQYF.